These T cell receptor beta chains were read from a single sample in a study of identical twins. One entry per CDR3 protein, called by TCRdb with MiXCR from the 5' RACE reads. The data show around 280,000 distinct CDR3 sequences, roughly 8.6% seen once. In addition, the sample was reused for a study of yellow fever vaccine responses in identical twins.

The sequencing sample was made of memory (CD45RO+) T cells sorted from blood. Source of these receptors: a woman aged 18-29 years in good health. CDR3s include the opening cysteine and the closing phenylalanine or tryptophan. The order of the fields is J gene, D gene, clone size, V gene, CDR3 DNA, CDR3 protein. The D gene is left open where the match is weak. Clone size is given for some rows only: seen once, a few or many times, or a class if the clone is expanded.

TRBJ2-2 TRBD2 few TRBV7-2 TGTGCCAGCAGCAATAACATGGGGGGACTAGCCGGGGAGCTGTTTTTT CASSNNMGGLAGELFF
TRBJ1-4 NA many TRBV3-1 TGTGCCAGCAGCCAATTAGGGACCAGGGATGAAAAACTGTTTTTT CASSQLGTRDEKLFF
TRBJ2-2 NA few TRBV6-5 TGTGCCAGCAGTTACTCGGACAGGAACACCGGGGAGCTGTTTTTT CASSYSDRNTGELFF
TRBJ2-2 NA many TRBV24-1 TGTGCCACCAGTGATTTCCGCAGGGGTAACACCGGGGAGCTGTTTTTT CATSDFRRGNTGELFF
TRBJ1-1 TRBD1 few TRBV7-2 TGTGCCAGCAGCCCGTCCCGGGACAGGGTCCCTGAAGCTTTCTTT CASSPSRDRVPEAFF
TRBJ2-1 TRBD2 few TRBV9 TGTGCCAGCAGCGTAGTTCCTAGCGGGCTAGGGAATGAGCAGTTCTTC CASSVVPSGLGNEQFF
TRBJ2-7 NA NA TRBV28 TGTGCCAGCAGCGCCGGCAGGGAACCCTACGAGCAGTACTTC CASSAGREPYEQYF
TRBJ2-1 NA few TRBV7-2 TGTGCCAGCAGCTTATTCGGCACGGGAACCCCGTACAATGAGCAGTTCTTC CASSLFGTGTPYNEQFF
TRBJ1-2 NA NA TRBV4-1 TGCGCCAGCAACACTTTCAGACAGGCGCATCGAGCTAACTATGGCTACACCTTC CASNTFRQAHRANYGYTF
TRBJ2-1 TRBD2 NA TRBV7-2 TGTGCCAGCAGCCAAACCGGGACTACCTACAATGAGCAGTTCTTC CASSQTGTTYNEQFF
TRBJ1-6 NA many TRBV7-2 TGTGCCAGCAACACAGGGTCTTCACCCCTCCACTTT CASNTGSSPLHF
TRBJ2-2 TRBD2 many TRBV10-3 TGTGCCATCAGTGACCACCTAGCGGCGAACACCGGGGAGCTGTTTTTT CAISDHLAANTGELFF
TRBJ1-3 TRBD1 many TRBV5-4 TGTGCCAGCAGCTTGGTCTGGCCGGGACAGGGGACGGTCCTCTCTGGAAACACCATATATTTT CASSLVWPGQGTVLSGNTIYF
TRBJ2-2 NA few TRBV7-2 TGTGCCAGCAGTAACCACAGGGTCGACCCGACCACCGGGGAGCTGTTTTTT CASSNHRVDPTTGELFF
TRBJ2-2 NA many TRBV7-9 TGTGCCAGCTTGAACGCGAACACCGGGGAGCTGTTTTTT CASLNANTGELFF
TRBJ2-3 TRBD2 many TRBV9 TGTGCCAGCAGCTCCCGGCCTAGCGGGAGGCTAGATACGCAGTATTTT CASSSRPSGRLDTQYF
TRBJ2-7 NA NA TRBV6-1 TGTGCCATCTACTCGTACCCCTACGAGCAGTACTTC CAIYSYPYEQYF
TRBJ2-1 TRBD2 NA TRBV4-1 TGCGCCAGCAGCCAGCTAGCGGGTAATGAGCAGTTCTTC CASSQLAGNEQFF
TRBJ2-7 NA NA TRBV6-1 TGTGCCAGCAGGCCGGGACCGTTTATCCGCTACGAGCAGTACTTC CASRPGPFIRYEQYF
TRBJ2-7 NA NA TRBV27 TGTGCCAGCACCAAACAGGGCGCTCGCGAGCAGTACTTC CASTKQGAREQYF
TRBJ1-2 NA few TRBV7-8 TGTGCCAGCGGGCATTTACAGCCGTCCTATGGCTACACCTTC CASGHLQPSYGYTF
TRBJ2-7 TRBD2 few TRBV10-3 TGTGCCATCAGTGAGTCGTCTAGCGGGAGCTACGAGCAGTACTTC CAISESSSGSYEQYF
TRBJ1-2 NA NA TRBV6-5 TGTGCCAGCAGGGTTACTGGAACCGTCAGCAACTATGGCTACACCTTC CASRVTGTVSNYGYTF
TRBJ2-7 TRBD2 many TRBV12-5 TGTGCTAGTGGTTTGGCGGGACTAGTCTCGAACGAGCAGTACTTC CASGLAGLVSNEQYF
TRBJ2-1 NA few TRBV11-2 TGTGCCAGCAGCTTAGGTAGCTTAGAGCAGTTCTTC CASSLGSLEQFF
TRBJ1-1 NA few TRBV18 TGTGCCAGCTCGGCAGGGAACGGACTCACTGAAGCTTTCTTT CASSAGNGLTEAFF
TRBJ2-1 NA few TRBV18 TGTGCCAGCTCCGCCGCGGGGTTATACAATGAGCAGTTCTTC CASSAAGLYNEQFF
TRBJ2-2 TRBD1 few TRBV5-1 TGCGCCAGCAGACAACCCGGGACAGCGAACACCGGGGAGCTGTTTTTT CASRQPGTANTGELFF
TRBJ2-7 NA few TRBV20-1 TGCAGTGCTCCCCGTGGCTACGAGCAGTACTTC CSAPRGYEQYF
TRBJ2-5 TRBD2 few TRBV25-1 TGTGCCAGCAGTGAAACCCCCGGGACTAAAGAGACCCAGTACTTC CASSETPGTKETQYF
TRBJ2-4 NA few TRBV16 TGTGCCAGCAGCCCAGGGGACCCGGGAGCCAAAAACATTCAGTACTTC CASSPGDPGAKNIQYF
TRBJ2-6 TRBD1 NA TRBV3-1 TGTGCCAGCAGCCGTCCCGGGACAGGTATTTCTGGGGCCAACGTCCTGACTTTC CASSRPGTGISGANVLTF
TRBJ1-2 TRBD1 many TRBV28 TGTGCCAGCAGTAATGACAGGGTACCCGATGGCTACACCTTC CASSNDRVPDGYTF
TRBJ2-1 NA NA TRBV12-3/TRBV12-4 TGTGCCAGCAGTTTAAGACTCCCCGCCTACAATGAGCAGTTCTTC CASSLRLPAYNEQFF
TRBJ2-1 NA few TRBV12-3/TRBV12-4 TGTGCCAGCAGTTTTGGAGACAGGAGCTCCTACAATGAGCAGTTCTTC CASSFGDRSSYNEQFF
TRBJ2-2 NA few TRBV12-3/TRBV12-4 TGTGCCAGCGTTAGGGGAGGGAACACCGGGGAGCTGTTTTTT CASVRGGNTGELFF
TRBJ2-3 TRBD1 NA TRBV10-2 TGCGCCAGCAACCGACAGGGGCCCACAGATACGCAGTATTTT CASNRQGPTDTQYF
TRBJ2-6 NA many TRBV14 TGTGCCAGCAGCCAAGGTTACGGCCCTGGGGCCAACGTCCTGACTTTC CASSQGYGPGANVLTF
TRBJ1-1 NA NA TRBV6-1 TGTGCCAGCAAGACGGCCTACAACACTGAAGCTTTCTTT CASKTAYNTEAFF
TRBJ2-5 NA many TRBV5-1 TGCGCCAGCAGCTTGGACGGGCGTATCATCCAAGAGACCCAGTACTTC CASSLDGRIIQETQYF
TRBJ2-3 NA NA TRBV2 TGTGCCAACAGTGAAGTGGGGAGAGGTACAGATACGCAGTATTTT CANSEVGRGTDTQYF
TRBJ2-7 NA many TRBV11-2 TGTGCCAGCAGCTTAGATCGGCGGTACTACGAGCAGTACTTC CASSLDRRYYEQYF
TRBJ2-1 TRBD1 NA TRBV19 TGTGCCAGTAGTACACCGACAGGGGGCAGGTACAATGAGCAGTTCTTC CASSTPTGGRYNEQFF
TRBJ2-2 NA many TRBV5-1 TGCGCCAGCAGCTCGACAGGACGGAACACCGGGGAGCTGTTTTTT CASSSTGRNTGELFF
TRBJ2-1 TRBD2 NA TRBV5-1 TGCGCCAGCAGCGTAATAGCGGGAGGCGGTAATGAGCAGTTCTTC CASSVIAGGGNEQFF
TRBJ2-3 NA few TRBV5-5 TGTGCCAGCAGTTTCCGGACAGACACTAGCACAGATACGCAGTATTTT CASSFRTDTSTDTQYF
TRBJ2-5 NA NA TRBV20-1 TGCAGTGCTATTACCGGGACGAAGGGAGAGACCCAGTACTTC CSAITGTKGETQYF
TRBJ2-1 NA many TRBV12-3/TRBV12-4 TGTGCCAGCACCACGAATAAGCAGTTCTTC CASTTNKQFF
TRBJ2-1 TRBD2 few TRBV7-2 TGTGCCAGCAGCTCGACTAGCGTGCCGTACAATGAGCAGTTCTTC CASSSTSVPYNEQFF
TRBJ1-1 TRBD1 few TRBV6-2/TRBV6-3 TGTGCCAGCAGTTACGCGCGACAGGGACCCTATAGAATGAACACTGAAGCTTTCTTT CASSYARQGPYRMNTEAFF
TRBJ2-3 TRBD2 few TRBV2 TGTGCCAGCTCGGGTAGCGGGGGGCCCACAGATACGCAGTATTTT CASSGSGGPTDTQYF
TRBJ1-1 NA NA TRBV11-1 TGTGCCAGCAGCTTACGGGACACCAAGAACACTGAAGTTTTCTTT CASSLRDTKNTEVFF